This T cell receptor (beta chain) was found in a study of T cells in Graves' hyperthyroidism and ophthalmopathy. For the study at large: Blood was drawn when the patient was first diagnosed and still untreated. Study findings and constraints: Blood shared most expanded thyroid clonotypes above 0.001.

Patients were excluded for uncontrolled infection, other autoimmune disease, pregnancy or lactation. This clonotype was seen more than once but under ten times. Its antigen is undetermined. CDR3 length: 17 residues. Per germline, CDR1 KGHSH and CDR2 LQKENI. Trimming took 0 bases from V and 2 from J; bases not matched to a gene: 9. It was RNA transcripts that yielded the amplified TCR beta CDR3 regions. The HTBI primer set drove a first-round RT-PCR of the TCR CDR3. TCRdb re-derived calls from the multiplex PCR reads in MiXCR, one entry per CDR3 protein. The table shows about 640,000 distinct CDR3 sequences, with under 25% occurring only once.

This sequence was found in a man aged 30 to 39 with Graves' ophthalmopathy. The V call is TRBV18, the J call TRBJ1-1; the match to TRBD1 covers 7 bases. The source material was blood. The CDR3: CASSPPGTGTANTEAFF. The CDR3 nucleotides are TGTGCCAGCTCACCACCTGGAACCGGGACAGCCAACACTGAAGCTTTCTTT.